The subject of this entry is one T cell receptor beta chain. Its cognate antigen is unknown. This clone may be a read error of a much larger clone one base away. The data stem from a study of tumor and adjacent non-tumor tissue in lung cancer. In the study overall: There were 11 to 13 adenocarcinoma, a couple of squamous cell carcinoma and 1 small cell lung cancer cases.

Study conclusions and caveats: Compared with tumor, normal lung showed significantly lower TCR diversity. Higher tumor TCR diversity was associated with shorter survival. Normal lung showed higher cumulative top 100 clone frequency than tumor.

RNA was extracted from bulk tissue without any cell sorting. More than 3 cm separated this lung sample from the edge of the tumor. Three rounds of nested PCR, following a modified ARM-PCR protocol, produced the TCRbeta library. TCRdb passed the multiplex PCR reads through MiXCR, listing each CDR3 protein once. The data contain about 80,000 distinct CDR3 sequences, roughly 80% of them seen just once; the ten biggest clones take up about 47%. The CDR3 runs to 16 residues. This sequence joins TRBV12-2 and TRBJ2-7; TRBD1 is the table's D call and was not checked against the DNA. TRBV12-2 is annotated as a pseudogene. The sequence was obtained from a man in his 60s with non-small cell lung cancer. The sample comprised distant non-tumor lung tissue. The CDR3 sequence is CASRLPHRGRIYEQNF. DNA for the CDR3: TGTGCAAGTCGCTTACCTCACAGGGGGCGAATCTACGAGCAGAACTTC.